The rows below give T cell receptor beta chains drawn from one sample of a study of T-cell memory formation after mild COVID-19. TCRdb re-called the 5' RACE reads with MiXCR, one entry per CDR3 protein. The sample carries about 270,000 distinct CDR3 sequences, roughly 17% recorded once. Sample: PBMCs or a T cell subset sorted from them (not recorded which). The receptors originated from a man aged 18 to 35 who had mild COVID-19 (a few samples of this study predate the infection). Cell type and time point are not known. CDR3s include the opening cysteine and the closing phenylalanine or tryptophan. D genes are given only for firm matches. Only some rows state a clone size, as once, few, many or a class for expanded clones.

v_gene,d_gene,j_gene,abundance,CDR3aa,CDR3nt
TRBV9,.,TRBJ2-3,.,CASSASLGTDTQYF,TGTGCCAGCAGCGCTAGTTTGGGCACAGATACGCAGTATTTT
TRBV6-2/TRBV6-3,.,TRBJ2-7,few,CASSYSGQGGREQYF,TGTGCCAGCAGTTACTCGGGTCAGGGGGGTCGCGAGCAGTACTTC
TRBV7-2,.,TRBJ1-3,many,CASSYIAGNTIYF,TGTGCCAGCAGCTACATTGCTGGAAACACCATATATTTT
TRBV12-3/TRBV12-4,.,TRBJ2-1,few,CASSLERGGGLSYNEQFF,TGTGCCAGCAGTTTAGAGCGGGGCGGGGGCCTCTCCTACAATGAGCAGTTCTTC
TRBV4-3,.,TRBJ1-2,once,CASSQDLQIYGYTF,TGCGCCAGCAGCCAAGATCTCCAGATCTATGGCTACACCTTC
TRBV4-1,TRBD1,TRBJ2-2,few,CASSQVLPRTGLTGELFF,TGCGCCAGCAGCCAAGTTTTGCCGAGGACAGGGCTCACCGGGGAGCTGTTTTTT
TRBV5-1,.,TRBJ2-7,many,CASSLGGVAYEQYF,TGCGCCAGCAGCTTGGGCGGGGTCGCCTACGAGCAGTACTTC
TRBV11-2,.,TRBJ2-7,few,CASSLDPRGAGEQYF,TGTGCCAGCAGCCTCGACCCTCGGGGGGCGGGCGAGCAGTACTTC
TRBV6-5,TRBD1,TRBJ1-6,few,CASKGQRIDNSPLHF,TGTGCCAGCAAGGGACAGCGCATCGATAATTCACCCCTCCACTTT
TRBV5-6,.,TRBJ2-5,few,CASSSPGLIQETQYF,TGTGCCAGCAGCTCCCCGGGACTTATCCAAGAGACCCAGTACTTC
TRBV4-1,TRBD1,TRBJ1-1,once,CASSHEGTGNTEAFF,TGCGCCAGCAGCCATGAAGGGACAGGGAACACTGAAGCTTTCTTT
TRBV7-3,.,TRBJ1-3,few,CASSPDGVSGNTIYF,TGTGCCAGCAGCCCCGACGGGGTCTCTGGAAACACCATATATTTT
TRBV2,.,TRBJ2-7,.,CASGRYGDEQYF,TGTGCCAGCGGCCGCTACGGGGACGAGCAGTACTTC
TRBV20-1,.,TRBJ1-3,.,CSAVASSGNTIYF,TGCAGTGCTGTAGCCTCCTCTGGAAACACCATATATTTT
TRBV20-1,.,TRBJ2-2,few,CSAASGANTGELFF,TGCAGTGCTGCATCAGGCGCGAACACCGGGGAGCTGTTTTTT
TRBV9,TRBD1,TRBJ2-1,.,CASSVRQGGNEQFF,TGTGCCAGCAGCGTCCGACAGGGGGGAAATGAGCAGTTCTTC
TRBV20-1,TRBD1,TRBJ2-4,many,CSARDPGTDLAKNIQYF,TGCAGTGCTAGAGATCCGGGGACAGACCTAGCCAAAAACATTCAGTACTTC
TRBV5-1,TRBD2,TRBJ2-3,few,CASNLGGGATDTQYF,TGCGCCAGCAATCTTGGCGGGGGGGCCACAGATACGCAGTATTTT
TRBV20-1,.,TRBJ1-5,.,CSARDRLGLQPQHF,TGCAGTGCTAGAGACCGACTGGGTCTCCAGCCCCAGCATTTT
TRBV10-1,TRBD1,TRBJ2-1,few,CASSGGQGGNEQFF,TGCGCCAGCAGTGGAGGACAGGGGGGGAATGAGCAGTTCTTC
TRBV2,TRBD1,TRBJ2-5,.,CASSPRQGRETQYF,TGTGCCAGCAGTCCCCGACAGGGTCGGGAGACCCAGTACTTC
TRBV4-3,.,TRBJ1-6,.,CASSQDEAGVNNSPLHF,TGCGCCAGCAGCCAAGATGAGGCAGGCGTCAATAATTCACCCCTCCACTTT
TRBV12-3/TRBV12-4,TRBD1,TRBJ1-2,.,CASSIDRAGGYTF,TGTGCCAGCAGCATCGACAGGGCCGGTGGCTACACCTTC
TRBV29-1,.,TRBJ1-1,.,CSTNQGPEAFF,TGCAGCACTAACCAGGGTCCCGAAGCTTTCTTT
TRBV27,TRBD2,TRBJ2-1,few,CASRPLAGNEQFF,TGTGCCAGCAGGCCGCTAGCGGGGAATGAGCAGTTCTTC
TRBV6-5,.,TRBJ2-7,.,CASSYSAFGVYYEQYF,TGTGCCAGCAGTTACTCCGCCTTTGGGGTCTACTACGAGCAGTACTTC
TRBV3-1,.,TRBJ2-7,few,CASSQDGSAGLSYEQYF,TGTGCCAGCAGCCAAGATGGGAGCGCGGGCCTCTCCTACGAGCAGTACTTC
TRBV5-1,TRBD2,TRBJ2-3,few,CASSAGASGGTDTQYF,TGCGCCAGCAGCGCGGGGGCTAGCGGGGGCACAGATACGCAGTATTTT
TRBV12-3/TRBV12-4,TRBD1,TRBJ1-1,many,CASRGTTGVIAFF,TGTGCCAGCAGGGGGACCACAGGGGTGATAGCTTTCTTT
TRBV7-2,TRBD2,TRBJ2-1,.,CASSVRWRGGGEQFF,TGTGCCAGCAGCGTCCGGTGGCGGGGGGGCGGTGAGCAGTTCTTC
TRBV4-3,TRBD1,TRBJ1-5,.,CASSHNQGAGQPQHF,TGCGCCAGCAGCCATAACCAGGGGGCGGGTCAGCCCCAGCATTTT
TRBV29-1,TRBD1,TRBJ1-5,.,CSVGSGTGENQPQHF,TGCAGCGTAGGCTCCGGGACAGGGGAGAATCAGCCCCAGCATTTT
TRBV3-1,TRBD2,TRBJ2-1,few,CASSSSGTSIHNEQFF,TGTGCCAGCAGCTCTTCCGGGACTAGCATCCACAATGAGCAGTTCTTC
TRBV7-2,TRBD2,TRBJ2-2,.,CASSRTSGGASGELFF,TGTGCCAGCAGCCGGACTAGCGGGGGGGCGAGCGGGGAGCTGTTTTTT
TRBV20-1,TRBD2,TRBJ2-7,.,CSARLAGDISYEQYF,TGCAGTGCTAGACTAGCGGGGGATATTTCCTACGAGCAGTACTTC
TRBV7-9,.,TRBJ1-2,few,CASSPGRGGYTF,TGTGCCAGCAGCCCTGGACGGGGTGGCTACACCTTC
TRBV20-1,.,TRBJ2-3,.,CSARERSTAPSTDTQYF,TGCAGTGCTAGGGAAAGGTCGACGGCTCCTAGCACAGATACGCAGTATTTT
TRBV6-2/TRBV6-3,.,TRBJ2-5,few,CASSYRAETQYF,TGTGCCAGCAGTTACCGGGCAGAGACCCAGTACTTC
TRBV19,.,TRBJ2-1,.,CASRGTIRYNEQFF,TGTGCCAGCCGTGGGACCATCCGCTACAATGAGCAGTTCTTC
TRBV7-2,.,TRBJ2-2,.,CASSPLVETGELFF,TGTGCCAGCAGCCCGCTTGTGGAAACCGGGGAGCTGTTTTTT
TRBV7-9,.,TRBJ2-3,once,CASRSRGMYPDTQYF,TGTGCCAGCCGCTCCCGCGGGATGTATCCAGATACGCAGTATTTT
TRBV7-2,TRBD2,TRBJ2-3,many,CASSVVAGGNTDTQYF,TGTGCCAGCAGCGTCGTAGCGGGGGGGAACACAGATACGCAGTATTTT
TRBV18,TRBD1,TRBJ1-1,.,CASSLQTGIGAEAFF,TGTGCCAGCTCACTCCAGACAGGGATAGGCGCTGAAGCTTTCTTT
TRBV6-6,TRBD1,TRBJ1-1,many,CASSPPRQGAGTEAFF,TGTGCCAGCAGTCCCCCTCGACAGGGGGCGGGCACTGAAGCTTTCTTT
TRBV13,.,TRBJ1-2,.,CASSGVGAFVYGYTF,TGTGCCAGCAGCGGGGTGGGGGCCTTCGTCTATGGCTACACCTTC
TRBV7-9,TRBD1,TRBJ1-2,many,CASSLGRLRDSNYGYTF,TGTGCCAGCAGCTTAGGGCGGCTTAGGGACAGCAACTATGGCTACACCTTC
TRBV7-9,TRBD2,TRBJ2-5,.,CASEGGALQETQYF,TGTGCCAGCGAGGGAGGGGCCTTACAAGAGACCCAGTACTTC
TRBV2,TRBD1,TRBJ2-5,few,CASSPKTGDRGGETQYF,TGTGCCAGCAGCCCGAAAACCGGGGACAGGGGCGGCGAGACCCAGTACTTC
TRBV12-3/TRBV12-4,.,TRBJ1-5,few,CASRPSQLGQPQHF,TGTGCCAGCAGACCAAGCCAGTTGGGACAGCCCCAGCATTTT
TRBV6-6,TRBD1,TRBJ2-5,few,CASRVQGGETQYF,TGTGCCAGCAGAGTACAGGGGGGAGAGACCCAGTACTTC
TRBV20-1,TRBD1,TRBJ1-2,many,CSARRDRVYGYTF,TGCAGTGCTCGACGCGACAGGGTCTATGGCTACACCTTC
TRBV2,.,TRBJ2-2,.,CASRLQGPGGGTGELFF,TGTGCCAGCAGACTACAGGGCCCCGGGGGAGGCACCGGGGAGCTGTTTTTT
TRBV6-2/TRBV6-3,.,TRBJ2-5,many,CASIQGETQYF,TGTGCCAGCATTCAAGGGGAAACCCAGTACTTC
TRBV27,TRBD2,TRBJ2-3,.,CASRGTTRTDTQYF,TGTGCCAGCAGGGGGACTACCCGCACAGATACGCAGTATTTT
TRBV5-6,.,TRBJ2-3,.,CASSLGLVVADTQYF,TGTGCCAGCAGCTTAGGGCTAGTCGTGGCAGATACGCAGTATTTT
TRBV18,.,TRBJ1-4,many,CASSPQGTNEKLFF,TGTGCCAGCTCACCACAGGGAACTAATGAAAAACTGTTTTTT
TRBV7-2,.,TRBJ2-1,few,CASSPRLGENEQFF,TGTGCCAGCAGCCCCAGGCTCGGGGAGAATGAGCAGTTCTTC